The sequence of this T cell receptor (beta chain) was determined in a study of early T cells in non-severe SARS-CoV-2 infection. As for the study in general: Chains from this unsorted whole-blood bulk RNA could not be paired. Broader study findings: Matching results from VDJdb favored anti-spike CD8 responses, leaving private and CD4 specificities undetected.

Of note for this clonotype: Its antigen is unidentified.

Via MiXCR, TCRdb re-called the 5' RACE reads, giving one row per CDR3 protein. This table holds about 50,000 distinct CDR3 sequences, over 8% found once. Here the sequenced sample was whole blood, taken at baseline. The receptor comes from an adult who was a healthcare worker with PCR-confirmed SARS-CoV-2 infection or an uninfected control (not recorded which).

CDR3 sequence: CASRGTQLVQYF. As DNA, the CDR3 is TGTGCCAGCAGGGGGACACAGTTGGTGCAGTACTTC. The V and J genes are TRBV12-3 or TRBV12-4 and TRBJ2-7, with a possible D match to TRBD1 (6 bases). Trimming pared 6 bases from V and 9 bases from J, leaving 15 bases between. CDR3 length: 12 amino acids.